This T cell receptor (beta chain) was sequenced for a study of T cell responses to AZD1222 COVID-19 vaccine. Whole-study results and caveats: Regions 160-218 and 743-854 held dominance among vaccine-associated CD4 TCRs, which spanned spike. Donor demographics were predominantly white British with a female majority; clonal diversity may be underestimated. None of the repertoires were sampled until the peak T cell response had passed.

Analysis merged second doses at about 4 or about 12 weeks. The assay was immunoSEQ multiplex PCR, and TCRdb's table has in-frame clones only and misses some. The data contain over 110,000 clones, about 90% of them singletons. In the case of this clone: Its antigen is undetermined.

J lost 2 bases, V lost 1 base, and 3 bases had no gene match. CDR1 and CDR2 (germline): SGHAT, FQNNGV. This CDR3 region has 15 residues. Sequences were derived from peripheral blood, sampled 28 days after the second AZD1222 dose. The TCR comes from an adult who received the AZD1222 COVID-19 vaccine. The chain combines TRBV11-2 with TRBJ2-5; 8 nucleotides align to TRBD2. CDR3 DNA: TGTGCCAGCAGCTTAGGTAGCGGGGAACAAGAGACCCAGTACTTC. It translates to CASSLGSGEQETQYF.